The entry below gives a single T cell receptor (beta chain) sequence along with its context. The target antigen is unknown. One entry per CDR3 protein, without DNA, is what TCRdb gives after re-calling the 5' RACE reads. This sample's table reports 300,000 or so distinct CDR3 sequences. The source of the sample is a study of T cells expressing NK-cell markers. Study-level background: Sorted CD3+CD56-NKG2C+, CD3+CD56+NKG2C- and CD3+CD56+NKG2C+ T cells were the source of the TCR beta repertoires. HCMV serostatus: most of the eight sequenced donors positive, one negative. Whole-study findings and limits: Each of 6 or 7 donors carried dominant NKG2C+ clonotypes accounting for about 1.0-7.5% of CD8+ T cells.

The length of the CDR3 is 14 residues. Germline lookup yields CDR1 DFQATT and CDR2 SNEGSKA (reference sequence). The sequencing input was blood T cells: a sorted CD56 or NKG2C T cell subset, CD4+ or CD8+ T cells, or bulk PBMC T cells (not recorded which). This TCR was sampled from a woman aged 18 to 75 in good health. The rearrangement links TRBV20-1 to TRBJ1-6; absent DNA, TCRdb's TRBD1 call cannot be checked. CDR3 sequence reads: CSARWTGYNSPLHF.